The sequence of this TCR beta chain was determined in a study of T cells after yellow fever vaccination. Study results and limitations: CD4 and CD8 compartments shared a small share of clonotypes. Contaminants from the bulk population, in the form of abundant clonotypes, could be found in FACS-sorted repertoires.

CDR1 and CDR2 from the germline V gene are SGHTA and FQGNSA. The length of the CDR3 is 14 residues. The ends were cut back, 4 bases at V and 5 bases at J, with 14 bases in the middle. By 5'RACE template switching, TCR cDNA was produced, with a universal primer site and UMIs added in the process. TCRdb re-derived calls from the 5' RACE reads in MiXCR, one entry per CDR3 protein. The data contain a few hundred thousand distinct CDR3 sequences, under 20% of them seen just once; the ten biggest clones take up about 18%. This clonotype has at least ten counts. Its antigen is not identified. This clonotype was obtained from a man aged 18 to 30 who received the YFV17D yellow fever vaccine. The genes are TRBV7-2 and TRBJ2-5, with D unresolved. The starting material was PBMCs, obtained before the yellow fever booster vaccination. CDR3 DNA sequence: TGTGCCAGCAGCTCTACCAGAGCTTGGGAGACCCAGTACTTC. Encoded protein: CASSSTRAWETQYF.